This entry lists 6 T cell receptor beta chains sequenced from one sample in a study of shared clonotypes between healthy human individuals. The table came from immunoSEQ multiplex PCR; TCRdb's copy has only in-frame clones and leaves some out. The sample holds around 440,000 clones; approximately 71% are singletons and the top ten take around 12%. The sequencing sample was made of PBMCs. The receptors here all came from a woman in her 40s in good health. Some clones in this sample may be carry-over from other donors' samples.

The chain carries TRBV7-8 and TRBJ1-5; possible D gene TRBD1, 5 bases. Trimming took 5 bases from V and 6 from J, leaving 23 bases between them. From germline, CDR1 is SGHVS and CDR2 FQNEAQ. CDR3 length equals 17 residues. The CDR3 nucleotides are TGTGCCAGCAGCCCGGGCGGGGGGAGAGGGGCAATTCAGCCCCAGCATTTT. This gives the protein CASSPGGGRGAIQPQHF. Variable domain in full (rest from reference TRBV7-8 and TRBJ1-5): GAGVSQSPRYKVAKRGQDVALRCDPISGHVSLFWYQQALGQGPEFLTYFQNEAQLDKSGLPSDRFFAERPEGSVSTLKIQRTQQEDSAVYLCASSPGGGRGAIQPQHFGDGTRLSIL.

A remark on this clone: This sequence is one base from a far larger clone and is likely a read error. Other DNA variants within this sample encode the same CDR3. This chain links TRBV4-3 with TRBJ1-2, with D uncertain. Germline loops: CDR1 LGHNA, CDR2 YSLEER. The CDR3 loop spans 16 amino acids. The chain's CDR3 is CASSQGLTETNYGYTF. DNA of the CDR3: TGCGCCAGCAGCCAAGGTCTAACAGAGACTAACTATGGCTACACCTTT.

The chain has TRBV9 and TRBJ2-7; TRBD2 matches 11 bases. This CDR3 is 15 amino acids long. From germline, CDR1 is SGDLS and CDR2 YYNGEE. V lost 3 bases, J lost 7 bases, and 9 bases stayed unmatched. The CDR3 reads CASSGTGTSGEEQYF. The CDR3 bases are TGTGCCAGCAGCGGAACCGGGACTAGCGGTGAAGAGCAGTACTTC.

This chain links TRBV18 with TRBJ2-2; tentative D call: TRBD2 (5 bases). Trimming removed 6 bases at V and 3 bases at J, with 8 bases between. CDR3 length: 13 residues. From germline, CDR1 is KGHSH and CDR2 LQKENI. The CDR3 here is CASSLDYTGELFF. In nucleotides, the CDR3 is TGTGCCAGCTCTCTGGACTACACCGGGGAGCTGTTTTTT.

This chain uses TRBV7-6 with TRBJ2-7; TRBD2 matches at 13 bases. The germline CDR1 and CDR2 sequences are SGHVS and FNYEAQ. This CDR3 region has 18 residues. After removal of 0 bases from V and 4 bases from J, the junction contained 9 bases not matched to a gene. CDR3 loop: CASSLAPGLAGNYYEQYF. The CDR3, as DNA: TGTGCCAGCAGCTTAGCTCCGGGACTAGCGGGGAACTATTACGAGCAGTACTTC.

The V and J genes are TRBV11-2 and TRBJ2-5; D not resolved. The CDR3 loop spans 15 amino acids. Germline V lookup: CDR1 SGHAT, CDR2 FQNNGV. V lost 0 bases and J 5 bases, leaving 13 bases between the germline ends. CDR3 loop: CASSLDEFSRETQYF. The CDR3, as DNA: TGTGCCAGCAGCTTAGATGAGTTCAGTAGGGAGACCCAGTACTTC.